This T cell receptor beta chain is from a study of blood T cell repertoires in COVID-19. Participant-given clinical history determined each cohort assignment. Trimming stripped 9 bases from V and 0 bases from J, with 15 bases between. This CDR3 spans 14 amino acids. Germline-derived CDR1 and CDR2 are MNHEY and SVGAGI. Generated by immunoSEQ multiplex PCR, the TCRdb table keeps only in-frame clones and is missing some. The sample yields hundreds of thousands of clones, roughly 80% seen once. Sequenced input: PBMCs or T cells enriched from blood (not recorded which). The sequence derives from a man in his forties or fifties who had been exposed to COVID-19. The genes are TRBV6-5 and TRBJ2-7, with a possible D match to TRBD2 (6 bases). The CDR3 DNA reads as TGTGCCAGTGAGGAGGGAGCGCTCTCCTACGAGCAGTACTTC. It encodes CASEEGALSYEQYF.